These T cell receptor beta chains were read from a single sample in a study of vaccination effects on CD4 cells after COVID-19. Their antigens remain unidentified. Assay used: immunoSEQ multiplex PCR; TCRdb lists only in-frame clones, some missing. The profile covers roughly 25,000 clones, with roughly 71% appearing a single time and less than 20% taken by the ten largest. Source: CD4+ T cells from PBMCs cultured with SARS-CoV-2 spike peptides, taken before COVID-19 vaccination. The receptors were gathered from a human donor who had a prior SARS-CoV-2 infection. CDR3s include the opening cysteine and the closing phenylalanine or tryptophan. Each record gives: D gene, clone size, J gene, V gene, CDR3 protein, CDR3 DNA. A D gene is named only where the DNA matches it firmly. Size tells how often a clone was seen (once, few, many) or the class of an expanded clone, and some rows leave it out.

NA,NA,TRBJ2-7,TRBV9,CASSPDGRTREQYF,TGTGCCAGCAGTCCCGATGGGAGGACCCGCGAGCAGTACTTC
NA,NA,TRBJ1-4,TRBV2,CASSAGNEKLFF,TGTGCCAGCAGTGCAGGGAATGAAAAACTGTTTTTT
TRBD1,few,TRBJ1-1,TRBV15,CATSGQGEVDTEAFF,TGTGCCACCAGCGGCCAGGGGGAGGTAGACACTGAAGCTTTCTTT
NA,NA,TRBJ1-4,TRBV2,CASSRTRHALEKLFF,TGTGCCAGCAGCCGGACAAGACACGCCTTAGAAAAACTGTTTTTT
NA,NA,TRBJ2-7,TRBV24-1,CATSDSPDSTYEQYF,TGTGCCACCAGTGATTCTCCAGATTCAACCTACGAGCAGTACTTC
TRBD1,NA,TRBJ1-2,TRBV29-1,CSVDRRDRGYIGRGYTF,TGCAGCGTTGATCGCCGGGACAGGGGGTATATCGGTCGTGGCTACACCTTC
NA,NA,TRBJ1-1,TRBV3-1/TRBV3-2,CASSQVAGAEDAFF,TGTGCCAGCAGCCAGGTTGCGGGGGCGGAGGACGCTTTCTTT
NA,NA,TRBJ1-2,TRBV5-1,CASSLYVGDTVGSYTF,TGCGCCAGCAGCTTGTATGTTGGGGATACGGTGGGTAGCTACACCTTC
TRBD1,NA,TRBJ2-3,TRBV6-2/TRBV6-3,CASSPGQVWDTQYF,TGTGCCAGCAGCCCCGGACAGGTCTGGGATACGCAGTATTTT
NA,NA,TRBJ2-5,TRBV2,CASSEETQYF,TGTGCCAGCAGTGAAGAGACCCAGTACTTC
NA,NA,TRBJ1-1,TRBV5-6,CASSSPSQGNTEAFF,TGTGCCAGCAGCTCCCCCTCACAGGGAAACACTGAAGCTTTCTTT
NA,NA,TRBJ1-4,TRBV12-3/TRBV12-4,CASSEAGKEKLFF,TGTGCCAGCAGTGAGGCAGGGAAGGAAAAACTGTTTTTT
TRBD1,NA,TRBJ2-6,TRBV11-2,CASSLRDSSGANVLTF,TGTGCCAGCAGCTTAAGGGACAGCTCTGGGGCCAACGTCCTGACTTTC
TRBD2,NA,TRBJ2-4,TRBV7-2,CASSPPRAGGVKNIQYF,TGTGCCAGCAGCCCCCCGCGAGCGGGGGGCGTGAAAAACATTCAGTACTTC
NA,NA,TRBJ2-1,TRBV28,CASTEGGRHNEQFF,TGTGCCAGCACGGAGGGGGGCCGGCATAATGAGCAGTTCTTC
TRBD2,NA,TRBJ2-7,TRBV7-8,CASSLAYGGYEQYF,TGTGCCAGCAGCTTAGCGTACGGGGGGTACGAGCAGTACTTC
TRBD2,NA,TRBJ2-7,TRBV5-1,CASSLAAGGWNEQYF,TGCGCCAGCAGCTTGGCCGCGGGGGGGTGGAACGAGCAGTACTTC
NA,NA,TRBJ1-1,TRBV5-1,CASSLVSGTEAFF,TGCGCCAGCAGCTTGGTTTCAGGGACTGAAGCTTTCTTT
NA,NA,TRBJ1-5,TRBV19,CASKGWGRRRDQPQHF,TGTGCCAGTAAAGGGTGGGGTCGAAGGAGGGATCAGCCCCAGCATTTT
NA,NA,TRBJ1-3,TRBV9,CASSVDPRVGGNTIYF,TGTGCCAGCAGCGTAGACCCCAGGGTGGGAGGAAACACCATATATTTT
NA,NA,TRBJ2-7,TRBV5-4,CASSFGQNAYEQYF,TGTGCCAGCAGCTTCGGACAGAATGCCTACGAGCAGTACTTC
NA,NA,TRBJ2-7,TRBV20-1,CSASVSSRAGEQYF,TGCAGTGCTAGTGTCAGCTCAAGGGCGGGGGAGCAGTACTTC
TRBD1,NA,TRBJ2-5,TRBV19,CASSVTGGEETQYF,TGTGCCAGTAGTGTTACAGGGGGCGAAGAGACCCAGTACTTC
TRBD2,once,TRBJ2-6,TRBV27,CASSFSPLAGVSSGANVLTF,TGTGCCAGCAGTTTCTCCCCACTAGCGGGGGTGAGCTCTGGGGCCAACGTCCTGACTTTC
NA,once,TRBJ2-1,TRBV9,CASSVGSLLNEQFF,TGTGCCAGCAGCGTAGGTTCCCTACTCAATGAGCAGTTCTTC
NA,NA,TRBJ1-2,TRBV12-3/TRBV12-4,CASSFGTNYGYTF,TGTGCCAGCAGTTTCGGGACAAACTATGGCTACACCTTC
NA,few,TRBJ1-1,TRBV7-3,CASSLTGGGHTEAFF,TGTGCCAGCAGCTTAACAGGGGGGGGCCATACTGAAGCTTTCTTT
NA,NA,TRBJ1-3,TRBV7-9,CASSLDSAVAIYF,TGTGCCAGCAGCTTAGATTCTGCGGTCGCCATATATTTT
TRBD1,NA,TRBJ2-7,TRBV9,CASSETGQPYEQYF,TGTGCCAGCAGCGAAACGGGACAGCCTTACGAGCAGTACTTC
NA,NA,TRBJ2-5,TRBV5-1,CASSLAAGFFFGQETQYF,TGCGCCAGCAGCTTGGCGGCAGGGTTCTTTTTCGGACAAGAGACCCAGTACTTC
TRBD2,NA,TRBJ2-2,TRBV11-2,CASTEAGGNTGELFF,TGTGCCAGCACGGAAGCGGGGGGGAACACCGGGGAGCTGTTTTTT
TRBD1,NA,TRBJ1-2,TRBV7-2,CASSLTGQGGYGYTF,TGTGCCAGCAGCCTAACCGGGCAGGGGGGCTATGGCTACACCTTC
NA,few,TRBJ2-1,TRBV7-2,CASSFVGSGNEQFF,TGTGCCAGCAGCTTCGTCGGTTCCGGCAATGAGCAGTTCTTC
TRBD2,NA,TRBJ2-1,TRBV6-5,CASSSLTSGYYNEQFF,TGTGCCAGCAGTTCCCTAACTAGCGGGTACTACAATGAGCAGTTCTTC